This entry is about one T cell receptor (beta chain). The sample belongs to a study of sequential checkpoint blockade in melanoma. As for the study in general: Patients were randomized 1:1 to nivolumab-then-ipilimumab or ipilimumab-then-nivolumab first-line.

Treatment given: randomized to nivolumab then ipilimumab (arm A) or the reverse (arm B). No patient had prior DNA-damaging chemotherapy. Sorted cells were live CD3+CD8+, lacking CD19 and CD56, from PBMCs. TCRdb keeps only in-frame clones here, not all; method: immunoSEQ multiplex PCR. The repertoire consists of about 16,000 clones, with 85% to 95% occurring once and the leading ten covering 24%. Germline lookup yields CDR1 SEHNR and CDR2 FQNEAQ (reference sequence). V was pared by 1 base and J by 1 base, with 10 bases between. The CDR3 spans 15 residues. The sequencing here drew on CD8+ T cells sorted from blood (inferred from file names), taken from a patient given nivolumab and ipilimumab in sequence. V usage is TRBV7-9 and J usage is TRBJ1-2; D call uncertain. The receptor's source is a human donor with melanoma. As DNA, the CDR3 is TGTGCCAGCAGCTTAGGGGCAGGTCTTAACTATGGCTACACCTTC. Protein sequence: CASSLGAGLNYGYTF.